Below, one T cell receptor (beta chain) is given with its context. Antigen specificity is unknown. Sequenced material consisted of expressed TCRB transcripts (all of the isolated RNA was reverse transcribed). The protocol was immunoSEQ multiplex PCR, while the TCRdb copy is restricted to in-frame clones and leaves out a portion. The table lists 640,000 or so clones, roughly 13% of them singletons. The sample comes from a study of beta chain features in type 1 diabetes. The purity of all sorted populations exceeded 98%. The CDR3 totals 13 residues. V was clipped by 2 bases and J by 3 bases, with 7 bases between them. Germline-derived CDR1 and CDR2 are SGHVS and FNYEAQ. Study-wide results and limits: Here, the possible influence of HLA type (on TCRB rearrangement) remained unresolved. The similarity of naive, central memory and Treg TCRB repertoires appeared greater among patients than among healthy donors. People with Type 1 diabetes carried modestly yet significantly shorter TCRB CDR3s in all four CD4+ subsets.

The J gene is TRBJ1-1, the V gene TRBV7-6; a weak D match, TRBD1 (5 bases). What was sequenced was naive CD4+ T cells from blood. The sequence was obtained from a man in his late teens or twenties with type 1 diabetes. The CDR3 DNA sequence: TGTGCCAGCAGCTTATTCAGGGACACTGAAGCTTTCTTT. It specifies CASSLFRDTEAFF. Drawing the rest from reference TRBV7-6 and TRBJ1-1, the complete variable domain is GAGVSQSPRYKVTKRGQDVALRCDPISGHVSLYWYRQALGQGPEFLTYFNYEAQQDKSGLPNDRFSAERPEGSISTLTIQRTEQRDSAMYRCASSLFRDTEAFFGQGTRLTVV.